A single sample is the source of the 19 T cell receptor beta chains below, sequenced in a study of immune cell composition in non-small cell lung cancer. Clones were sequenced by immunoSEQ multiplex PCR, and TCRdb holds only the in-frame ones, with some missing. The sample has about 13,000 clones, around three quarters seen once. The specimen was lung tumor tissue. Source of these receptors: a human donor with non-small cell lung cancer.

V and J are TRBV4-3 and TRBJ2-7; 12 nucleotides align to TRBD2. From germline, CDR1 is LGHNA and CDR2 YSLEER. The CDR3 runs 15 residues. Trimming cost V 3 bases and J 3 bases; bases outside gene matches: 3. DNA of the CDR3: TGCGCCAGCAGCCATCTAGCGGGGGGGATCTACGAGCAGTACTTC. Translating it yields CASSHLAGGIYEQYF.

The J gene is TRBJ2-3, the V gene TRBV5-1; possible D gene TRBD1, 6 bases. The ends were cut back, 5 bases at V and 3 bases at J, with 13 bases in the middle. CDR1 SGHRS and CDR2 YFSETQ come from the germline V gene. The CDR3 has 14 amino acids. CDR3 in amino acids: CASRQGFETDTQYF. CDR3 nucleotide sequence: TGCGCCAGCAGACAGGGATTTGAAACAGATACGCAGTATTTT.

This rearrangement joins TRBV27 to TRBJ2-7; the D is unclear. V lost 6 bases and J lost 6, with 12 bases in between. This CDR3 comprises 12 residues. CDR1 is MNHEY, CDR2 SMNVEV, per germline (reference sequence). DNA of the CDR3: TGTGCCAGCAGCTCATACGGGTTCGAGCAGTACTTC. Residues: CASSSYGFEQYF.

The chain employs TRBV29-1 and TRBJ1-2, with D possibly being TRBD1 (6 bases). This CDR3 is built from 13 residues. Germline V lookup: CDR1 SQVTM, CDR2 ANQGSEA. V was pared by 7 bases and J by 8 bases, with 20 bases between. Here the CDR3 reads CSATVGAGEGYTF. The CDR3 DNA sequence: TGCAGCGCCACGGTAGGGGCAGGGGAAGGCTACACCTTC.

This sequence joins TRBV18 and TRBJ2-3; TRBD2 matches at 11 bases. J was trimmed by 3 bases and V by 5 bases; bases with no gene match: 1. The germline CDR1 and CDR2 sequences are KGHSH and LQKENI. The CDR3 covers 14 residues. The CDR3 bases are TGTGCCAGCTCATGGACTAGCGGGACAGATACGCAGTATTTT. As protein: CASSWTSGTDTQYF.

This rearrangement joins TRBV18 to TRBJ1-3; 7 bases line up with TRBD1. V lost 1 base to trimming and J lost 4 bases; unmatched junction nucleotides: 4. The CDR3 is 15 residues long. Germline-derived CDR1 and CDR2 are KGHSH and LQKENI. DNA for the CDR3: TGTGCCAGCTCACCACGACAGGGTAGCGGAAACACCATATATTTT. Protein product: CASSPRQGSGNTIYF.

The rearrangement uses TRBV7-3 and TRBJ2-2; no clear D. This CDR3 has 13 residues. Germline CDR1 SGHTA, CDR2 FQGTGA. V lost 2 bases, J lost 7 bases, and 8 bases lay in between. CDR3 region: CASSLGLGGELFF. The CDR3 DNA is TGTGCCAGCAGCTTAGGTCTCGGCGGGGAGCTGTTTTTT.

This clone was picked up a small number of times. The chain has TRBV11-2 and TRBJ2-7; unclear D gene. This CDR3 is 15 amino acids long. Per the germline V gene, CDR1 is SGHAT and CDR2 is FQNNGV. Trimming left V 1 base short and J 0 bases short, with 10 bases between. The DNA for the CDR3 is TGTGCCAGCAGCTTAGGACCGCGGAGCTCCTACGAGCAGTACTTC. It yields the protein CASSLGPRSSYEQYF.

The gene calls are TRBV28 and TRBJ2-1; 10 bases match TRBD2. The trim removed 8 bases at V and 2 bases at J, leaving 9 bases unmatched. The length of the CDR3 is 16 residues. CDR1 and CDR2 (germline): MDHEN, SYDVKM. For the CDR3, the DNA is TGTGCCAGCTCAAAGTCTAGCGGGAGAGCCTACAATGAGCAGTTCTTC. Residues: CASSKSSGRAYNEQFF.

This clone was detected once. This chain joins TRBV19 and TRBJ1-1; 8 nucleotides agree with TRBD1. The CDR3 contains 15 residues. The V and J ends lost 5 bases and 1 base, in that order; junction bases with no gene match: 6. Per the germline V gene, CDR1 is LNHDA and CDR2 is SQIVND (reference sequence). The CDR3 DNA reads TGTGCCAGTAGTTTGAGGGGGACAGGGAACACTGAAGCTTTCTTT. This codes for CASSLRGTGNTEAFF.

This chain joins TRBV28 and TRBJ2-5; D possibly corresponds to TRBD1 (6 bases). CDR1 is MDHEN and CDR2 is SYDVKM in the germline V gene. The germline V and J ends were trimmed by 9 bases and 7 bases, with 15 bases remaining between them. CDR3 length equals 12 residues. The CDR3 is CASRDTHRTQYF. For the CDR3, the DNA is TGTGCCAGTAGGGACACCCACCGGACCCAGTACTTC.

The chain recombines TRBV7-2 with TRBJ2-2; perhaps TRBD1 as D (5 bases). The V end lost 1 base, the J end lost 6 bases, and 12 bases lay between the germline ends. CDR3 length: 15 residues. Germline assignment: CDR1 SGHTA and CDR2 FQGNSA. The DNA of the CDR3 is TGTGCCAGCAGCTTAGAAGGGGCCATTTCCGGGGAGCTGTTTTTT. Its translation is CASSLEGAISGELFF.

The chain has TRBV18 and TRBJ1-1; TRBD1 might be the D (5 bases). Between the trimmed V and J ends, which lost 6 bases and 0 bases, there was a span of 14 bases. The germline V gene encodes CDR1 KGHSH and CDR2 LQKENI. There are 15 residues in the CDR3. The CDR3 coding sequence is TGTGCCAGCTCCCTTTCCGGACAAGTGAACACTGAAGCTTTCTTT. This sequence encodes CASSLSGQVNTEAFF.

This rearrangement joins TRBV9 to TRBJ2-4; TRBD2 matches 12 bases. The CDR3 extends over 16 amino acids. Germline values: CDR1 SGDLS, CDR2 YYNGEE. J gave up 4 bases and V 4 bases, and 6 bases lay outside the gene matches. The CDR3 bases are TGTGCCAGCAGCCCTTTCCTAGCGGGGGGGAAAAACATTCAGTACTTC. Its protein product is CASSPFLAGGKNIQYF.

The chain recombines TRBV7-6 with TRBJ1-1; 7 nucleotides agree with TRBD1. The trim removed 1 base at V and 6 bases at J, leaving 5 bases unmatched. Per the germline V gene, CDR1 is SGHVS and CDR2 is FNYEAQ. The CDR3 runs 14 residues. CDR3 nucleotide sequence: TGTGCCAGCAGCTTAGGACAGGGATTATCTGAAGCTTTCTTT. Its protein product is CASSLGQGLSEAFF.

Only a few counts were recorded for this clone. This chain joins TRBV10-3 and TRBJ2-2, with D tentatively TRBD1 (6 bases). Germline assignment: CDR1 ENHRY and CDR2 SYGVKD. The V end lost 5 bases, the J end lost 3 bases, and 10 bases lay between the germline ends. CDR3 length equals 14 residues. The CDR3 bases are TGTGCCATCAGTTCCAGGGGCGACACCGGGGAGCTGTTTTTT. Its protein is CAISSRGDTGELFF.

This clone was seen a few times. As DNA, the CDR3 is TGTGCCAGCAGCTTTGCCCAGGGGAAGTACGAGCAGTACTTC. The encoded protein is CASSFAQGKYEQYF. The chain employs TRBV7-2 and TRBJ2-7; D is possibly TRBD1 (6 bases). CDR1 and CDR2 from the germline V gene are SGHTA and FQGNSA. The CDR3 has 14 amino acids. The V end lost 3 bases, the J end lost 4 bases, and 13 bases lay between the germline ends.

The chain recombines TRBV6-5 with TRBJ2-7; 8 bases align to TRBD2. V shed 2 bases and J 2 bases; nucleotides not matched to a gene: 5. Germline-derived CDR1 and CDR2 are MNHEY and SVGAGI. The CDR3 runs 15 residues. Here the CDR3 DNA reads TGTGCCAGCAGTTACGATCTTAGCGGGACCTACGAGCAGTACTTC. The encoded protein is CASSYDLSGTYEQYF.

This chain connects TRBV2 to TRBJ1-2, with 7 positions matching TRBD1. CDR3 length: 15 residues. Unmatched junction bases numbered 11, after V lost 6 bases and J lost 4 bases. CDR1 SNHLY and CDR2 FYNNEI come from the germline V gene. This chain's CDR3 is CASSENNRGGYGYTF. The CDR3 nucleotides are TGTGCCAGCAGCGAGAATAACAGGGGTGGCTATGGCTACACCTTC.